This is a list of T cell receptor beta chains from one sample in a study of blood T cell repertoires in COVID-19. Sequencing used immunoSEQ multiplex PCR; TCRdb keeps in-frame clones, though not all of them. Of 260,000 or so clones listed, roughly 80% are singletons. The sequenced material came from peripheral blood. These receptors came from a woman in her sixties or seventies with acute or convalescent COVID-19. Each CDR3 is given with its conserved first and last residue. A D gene is named only where the DNA matches it firmly. Rows give clone size only sometimes, using once, few, many, or a class for an expanded clone.

>TRBD1|TRBJ1-4|TRBV5-6|.
TGTGCCAGCAGCATCGGGACAGGAGAAAAACTGTTTTTT
CASSIGTGEKLFF
>.|TRBJ2-7|TRBV9|.
TGTGCCAGCAGCGTAGGCCTAGCGTTGGAGCAGTACTTC
CASSVGLALEQYF
>.|TRBJ1-3|TRBV6-5|.
TGTGCCAGCAGTTACGGGCAGGGAGGAAACACCATATATTTT
CASSYGQGGNTIYF
>.|TRBJ2-3|TRBV28|.
TGTGCCAGCAGCCGGGACTTCGGCACAGATACGCAGTATTTT
CASSRDFGTDTQYF
>.|TRBJ1-1|TRBV4-1|.
TGCGCCAGCAGCCAAGATCCGAGCACTGAAGCTTTCTTT
CASSQDPSTEAFF
>TRBD1|TRBJ1-2|TRBV28|.
TGTGCCAGCAGTTTATCGACAGGGAGCGGCTACACCTTC
CASSLSTGSGYTF
>.|TRBJ2-3|TRBV10-3|.
TGTGCCATCAGTGAGGTGAGCGGGACAGATACGCAGTATTTT
CAISEVSGTDTQYF
>.|TRBJ1-1|TRBV4-1|.
TGCGCCAGCAGCCAATTGGGCGTTGAAGCTTTCTTT
CASSQLGVEAFF
>.|TRBJ1-1|TRBV30|.
TGTGCCTGGAGCGGCGGGACGAACACTGAAGCTTTCTTT
CAWSGGTNTEAFF
>TRBD2|TRBJ2-5|TRBV3-1/TRBV3-2|.
TGTGCCAGCAGCCCCCGGTGGGGCCTGGGCGGGACTAGCGGGGGCCGCTTGGAGACCCAGTACTTC
CASSPRWGLGGTSGGRLETQYF
>TRBD1|TRBJ1-2|TRBV6-2/TRBV6-3|.
TGTGCCAGCAGTTACCCGGACAGGGGGCGTACGAATGGCTACACCTTC
CASSYPDRGRTNGYTF
>TRBD1|TRBJ2-7|TRBV2|.
TGTGCCACCGTTGTGGTGGGGACAGGGGTCTACGAGCAGTACTTC
CATVVVGTGVYEQYF
>.|TRBJ1-5|TRBV29-1|.
TGCAGCGTGTCTCAGGGCCTAGGTCAGCCCCAGCATTTT
CSVSQGLGQPQHF
>TRBD2|TRBJ2-2|TRBV7-9|once
TGTGCCAGCAGCCCCGGACTAGCGGGACTAAATTTGAACACCGGGGAGCTGTTTTTT
CASSPGLAGLNLNTGELFF
>.|TRBJ2-3|TRBV5-1|.
TGCGCCAGCAGCATACAGGAGAATACGCAGTATTTT
CASSIQENTQYF
>TRBD2|TRBJ2-3|TRBV15|few
TGTGCCACCAGCGATTTACCTAGCGGGGGGTGGACAGATACGCAGTATTTT
CATSDLPSGGWTDTQYF
>.|TRBJ2-7|TRBV2|.
TGTGCCAGCAAGCCTGACACTCTCTACGAGCAGTACTTC
CASKPDTLYEQYF
>TRBD2|TRBJ2-1|TRBV6-2/TRBV6-3|.
TGTGCCAGCAGTCAAAGCGCCAAAAGCGGGGGTACCAACAATGAGCAGTTCTTC
CASSQSAKSGGTNNEQFF
>.|TRBJ2-1|TRBV5-4|.
TGTGCCAGCAGCTTGGTCGGGGGAAGCTCCTACAATGAGCAGTTCTTC
CASSLVGGSSYNEQFF
>.|TRBJ2-1|TRBV7-2|.
TGTGCCAGCAGCTTAGAACCGAACTATGAGCAGTTCTTC
CASSLEPNYEQFF
>TRBD1|TRBJ2-3|TRBV5-1|.
TGCGCCAGCAGCCCCGGACAGGGCACAGATACGCAGTATTTT
CASSPGQGTDTQYF
>.|TRBJ2-7|TRBV10-3|once
TGTGCCACCCAGGGAGGGGGATACGAGCAGTACTTC
CATQGGGYEQYF
>.|TRBJ1-1|TRBV12-3/TRBV12-4|.
TGTGCCAGCAGTGGACTTCGAGACACTGAAGCTTTCTTT
CASSGLRDTEAFF
>.|TRBJ1-1|TRBV6-4|.
TGTGCCAGCATGATACAGGCGGGGGCAAACACTGAAGCTTTCTTT
CASMIQAGANTEAFF
>TRBD2|TRBJ2-2|TRBV7-2|.
TGTGCCAGCAGCATTAGCGGGGGGGTCACCGGGGAGCTGTTTTTT
CASSISGGVTGELFF
>.|TRBJ1-1|TRBV12-3/TRBV12-4|.
TGTGCCAGCAGTTTTGAGTTCACCACTGAAGCTTTCTTT
CASSFEFTTEAFF
>.|TRBJ1-5|TRBV30|.
TGTGCCTGGAGCCGGAATCCAGGGGTTAGCAATCAGCCCCAGCATTTT
CAWSRNPGVSNQPQHF
>TRBD1|TRBJ1-2|TRBV2|.
TGTGCCAGCAGTGATGGCAGGGGGTCCGGCTACACCTTC
CASSDGRGSGYTF
>TRBD2|TRBJ2-4|TRBV7-8|.
TGTGCCAGCAGCTTAGTCCTAGCGGGGGGGCCCAAAAACATTCAGTACTTC
CASSLVLAGGPKNIQYF
>.|TRBJ2-3|TRBV29-1|.
TGCAGCGGTGGACGGGACAAAATCACAGATACGCAGTATTTT
CSGGRDKITDTQYF
>TRBD1|TRBJ1-4|TRBV6-1|.
TGTGCCAGCAGTGAACCCCAGGGGGCGCGGACTAATGAAAAACTGTTTTTT
CASSEPQGARTNEKLFF
>.|TRBJ2-7|TRBV25-1|.
TGTGCCACCTTTCCGGGGGAGCCCTACGAGCAGTACTTC
CATFPGEPYEQYF
>TRBD2|TRBJ2-1|TRBV5-1|.
TGCGCCAGCAGCGCCACCGGGACTAGCGGCGAGCAGTTCTTC
CASSATGTSGEQFF
>TRBD1|TRBJ1-5|TRBV15|.
TGTGCCACCAGCCTTGACAGGGGTAATCAGCCCCAGCATTTT
CATSLDRGNQPQHF
>.|TRBJ1-1|TRBV3-1/TRBV3-2|few
TGTGCCAGCAGCCAAGTGTCAGGCCACTTTTCGGACACTGAAGCTTTCTTT
CASSQVSGHFSDTEAFF
>TRBD2|TRBJ2-3|TRBV7-2|.
TGTGCCAGCAGCTTAGCGAATCTTGGGAACAGCGGGGGATACACAGATACGCAGTATTTT
CASSLANLGNSGGYTDTQYF